This is a list of T cell receptor beta chains from one sample in a study of shared clonotypes between healthy human individuals. Here immunoSEQ multiplex PCR was the method, and the copy in TCRdb shows in-frame clones only, minus some. Among some 510,000 clones, around 74% were seen once, and the ten largest hold roughly 13%. Input material: PBMCs. All receptors come from a woman in her forties in good health. Some clones in this sample may be carry-over from other donors' samples. Both conserved end residues are part of each CDR3. The order of the fields is D gene, J gene, clone size, V gene, CDR3 protein, CDR3 DNA. The D gene is left open where the match is weak. For some rows the clone size is stated as once, few or many, or as a class when expanded; others skip it.

TRBD2,TRBJ2-1,-,TRBV2,CASSTGREQFF,TGTGCCAGCAGTACCGGGAGGGAGCAGTTCTTC
-,TRBJ2-2,-,TRBV5-6,CASSLQGLANTGELFF,TGTGCCAGCAGCTTGCAGGGCCTCGCGAACACCGGGGAGCTGTTTTTT
-,TRBJ1-2,-,TRBV28,CASSPRPVRDYGYTF,TGTGCCAGCAGTCCCCGGCCCGTAAGAGACTATGGCTACACCTTC
-,TRBJ1-1,once,TRBV19,CASSIQGDTEAFF,TGTGCCAGTAGTATACAGGGTGACACTGAAGCTTTCTTT
-,TRBJ2-7,-,TRBV19,CASSIGGRDPTYEQYF,TGTGCCAGTAGTATTGGGGGCCGGGACCCAACCTACGAGCAGTACTTC
TRBD2,TRBJ2-2,-,TRBV11-2,CASSRLASGELFF,TGTGCCAGCAGCCGACTAGCGAGCGGGGAGCTGTTTTTT
-,TRBJ1-4,-,TRBV18,CASSPPVQGSEKLFF,TGTGCCAGCTCACCACCAGTCCAGGGGAGTGAAAAACTGTTTTTT
-,TRBJ1-4,-,TRBV5-1,CASSLNTNEKLFF,TGCGCCAGCAGCCTCAACACTAATGAAAAACTGTTTTTT
TRBD2,TRBJ2-1,-,TRBV5-1,CASSTGLAGVDEQFF,TGCGCCAGCAGCACCGGACTAGCGGGAGTCGATGAGCAGTTCTTC
-,TRBJ2-7,-,TRBV15,CATSREGVSYEQYF,TGTGCCACCAGCAGAGAGGGGGTGTCCTACGAGCAGTACTTC
TRBD2,TRBJ2-5,-,TRBV5-4,CASSFRLAGGEETQYF,TGTGCCAGCAGCTTCAGACTAGCGGGAGGGGAAGAGACCCAGTACTTC
TRBD2,TRBJ2-5,-,TRBV28,CASRLSGRETQYF,TGTGCCAGCAGACTAAGCGGGAGAGAGACCCAGTACTTC
TRBD2,TRBJ2-7,-,TRBV5-1,CASSLGPGAGGRYEQYF,TGCGCCAGCAGCTTGGGCCCCGGAGCGGGAGGGCGGTACGAGCAGTACTTC
-,TRBJ1-1,-,TRBV6-5,CASSSEGVWLIEAFF,TGTGCCAGCAGTTCCGAGGGGGTTTGGCTGATAGAAGCTTTCTTT
TRBD1,TRBJ1-5,many,TRBV29-1,CSVRTGDSNQPQHF,TGCAGCGTCCGGACAGGGGATAGCAATCAGCCCCAGCATTTT
-,TRBJ2-2,-,TRBV10-2,CASSYQNTGELFF,TGCGCCAGCAGTTATCAAAACACCGGGGAGCTGTTTTTT
-,TRBJ1-1,few,TRBV5-6,CASSLNNEAFF,TGTGCCAGCAGCCTAAACAATGAAGCTTTCTTT
-,TRBJ1-3,many,TRBV7-9,CASSSGAGTSGNTIYF,TGTGCCAGCAGCTCAGGGGCAGGGACCTCTGGAAACACCATATATTTT
TRBD2,TRBJ2-5,few,TRBV28,CASSLRGARETQYF,TGTGCCAGCAGTTTGCGGGGGGCCCGGGAGACCCAGTACTTC
TRBD1,TRBJ2-7,-,TRBV2,CASRKRTGNYEQYF,TGTGCCAGCAGGAAAAGGACAGGGAACTACGAGCAGTACTTC
-,TRBJ2-7,-,TRBV5-8,CASSYGRAYEQYF,TGTGCCAGCAGCTACGGCCGGGCATACGAGCAGTACTTC
TRBD1,TRBJ2-1,-,TRBV28,CASSLGQGGNEQFF,TGTGCCAGCAGTTTGGGACAGGGCGGGAATGAGCAGTTCTTC
-,TRBJ1-4,-,TRBV28,CASSLDKIFNEKLFF,TGTGCCAGCAGTTTAGATAAGATCTTTAATGAAAAACTGTTTTTT
-,TRBJ2-1,-,TRBV7-3,CASSAGLSSYNEQFF,TGTGCCAGCAGCGCAGGACTAAGCTCCTACAATGAGCAGTTCTTC
-,TRBJ2-1,few,TRBV29-1,CSVHLSGSSYNEQFF,TGCAGCGTCCACCTTAGCGGCAGCTCCTACAATGAGCAGTTCTTC
-,TRBJ1-1,-,TRBV28,CASRETQLHTEAFF,TGTGCCAGCAGGGAGACCCAGCTCCACACTGAAGCTTTCTTT
-,TRBJ2-3,-,TRBV19,CASSTKFQFTSTDTQYF,TGTGCCAGTAGTACCAAATTTCAATTTACTAGCACAGATACGCAGTATTTT
-,TRBJ2-3,-,TRBV6-1,CASSPLASTDTQYF,TGTGCCAGCAGCCCGCTAGCAAGCACAGATACGCAGTATTTT
-,TRBJ2-2,once,TRBV5-4,CASSPFTGELFF,TGTGCCAGCAGCCCCTTCACCGGGGAGCTGTTTTTT
TRBD2,TRBJ2-1,-,TRBV9,CASSVVGTSGVNEQFF,TGTGCCAGCAGCGTAGTGGGGACTAGCGGCGTTAATGAGCAGTTCTTC
TRBD2,TRBJ2-5,once,TRBV7-9,CASSLGLAGGSQETQYF,TGTGCCAGCAGCTTAGGACTAGCGGGAGGCTCTCAAGAGACCCAGTACTTC
-,TRBJ2-7,-,TRBV7-2,CASSLVGTYEQYF,TGTGCCAGCAGCTTAGTAGGGACCTACGAGCAGTACTTC
-,TRBJ1-5,-,TRBV28,CASRTVVQPQHF,TGTGCCAGCAGGACAGTGGTCCAGCCCCAGCATTTT
-,TRBJ1-5,-,TRBV28,CATGQSNQPQHF,TGTGCCACCGGACAGAGCAATCAGCCCCAGCATTTT
-,TRBJ1-5,-,TRBV2,CASDRGSNQPQHF,TGTGCCAGCGACCGGGGATCGAATCAGCCCCAGCATTTT
TRBD2,TRBJ2-2,-,TRBV19,CASSRELAGISGELFF,TGTGCCAGTAGTAGGGAACTAGCGGGAATCTCCGGGGAGCTGTTTTTT
TRBD1,TRBJ1-2,-,TRBV7-2,CASSRPGGGYTF,TGTGCCAGCAGCCGACCAGGGGGGGGCTACACCTTC
-,TRBJ2-6,-,TRBV7-8,CASSLEQGSSGANVLTF,TGTGCCAGCAGCTTAGAACAGGGTAGCTCTGGGGCCAACGTCCTGACTTTC
TRBD2,TRBJ2-1,-,TRBV5-1,CASSLPGLAGGYEQFF,TGCGCCAGCAGCTTGCCGGGACTAGCGGGAGGTTATGAGCAGTTCTTC
-,TRBJ2-3,once,TRBV15,CATSRGAFNTDTQYF,TGTGCCACCAGCAGAGGCGCATTCAACACAGATACGCAGTATTTT
TRBD1,TRBJ2-5,-,TRBV7-9,CASSFPGGSKETQYF,TGTGCCAGCAGCTTCCCAGGGGGCAGTAAAGAGACCCAGTACTTC
TRBD1,TRBJ1-2,many,TRBV5-1,CASSAGGTGGVRYTF,TGCGCCAGCAGCGCGGGCGGGACAGGGGGCGTTCGCTACACCTTC
TRBD1,TRBJ2-7,once,TRBV18,CASSQAQGSYEQYF,TGTGCCAGCTCACAGGCACAGGGGAGTTACGAGCAGTACTTC
-,TRBJ2-3,-,TRBV5-1,CASSSGSTDTQYF,TGCGCCAGCAGCTCAGGGAGCACAGATACGCAGTATTTT
-,TRBJ1-1,once,TRBV18,CASSPTRVMRDTEAFF,TGTGCCAGCTCACCAACCAGGGTTATGAGGGACACTGAAGCTTTCTTT
-,TRBJ2-1,-,TRBV19,CASSYGPYNEQFF,TGTGCCAGTAGTTACGGACCCTACAATGAGCAGTTCTTC
TRBD2,TRBJ2-1,-,TRBV7-6,CASSLGLAEHNEQFF,TGTGCCAGCAGCTTAGGACTAGCTGAGCACAATGAGCAGTTCTTC
-,TRBJ1-1,-,TRBV29-1,CSVEVLEAFF,TGCAGCGTCGAGGTACTTGAAGCTTTCTTT
-,TRBJ1-1,few,TRBV19,CASSTTGDTEAFF,TGTGCCAGTAGTACGACAGGAGACACTGAAGCTTTCTTT
TRBD1,TRBJ1-2,once,TRBV6-1,CASKNLQGSYGYTF,TGTGCCAGCAAGAACCTACAGGGGAGCTATGGCTACACCTTC
-,TRBJ2-7,-,TRBV29-1,CSVGRGGGYEQYF,TGCAGCGTCGGCAGAGGAGGTGGCTACGAGCAGTACTTC
TRBD1,TRBJ2-1,few,TRBV5-1,CASSAGTGTGGGQFF,TGCGCCAGCAGCGCCGGGACCGGGACAGGGGGCGGGCAGTTCTTC
TRBD2,TRBJ2-7,-,TRBV9,CASSSLAGGLYEQYF,TGTGCCAGCAGCTCCTTAGCGGGGGGCCTCTACGAGCAGTACTTC
TRBD1,TRBJ1-5,once,TRBV6-1,CASSTGTGNQPQHF,TGTGCCAGCAGTACCGGGACAGGGAATCAGCCCCAGCATTTT
TRBD2,TRBJ2-5,-,TRBV5-4,CASSPLEAGGWETQYF,TGTGCCAGCAGCCCCCTGGAAGCGGGAGGGTGGGAGACCCAGTACTTC
TRBD2,TRBJ2-5,once,TRBV28,CASSGGGDQETQYF,TGTGCCAGCTCGGGGGGGGGAGACCAAGAGACCCAGTACTTC
-,TRBJ1-1,-,TRBV27,CASSFGTANTEAFF,TGTGCCAGCAGTTTTGGTACAGCGAACACTGAAGCTTTCTTT
-,TRBJ1-5,-,TRBV5-4,CASSLRGGRSNQPQHF,TGTGCCAGCAGCTTGCGGGGAGGCCGTAGCAATCAGCCCCAGCATTTT
TRBD2,TRBJ2-5,-,TRBV6-1,CASSEAPGGETQYF,TGTGCCAGCAGTGAAGCGCCGGGGGGTGAGACCCAGTACTTC
TRBD2,TRBJ2-1,-,TRBV18,CASSPPVSSGSGEQFF,TGTGCCAGCTCACCACCGGTCTCAAGCGGGAGCGGTGAGCAGTTCTTC